This is a list of T cell receptor beta chains from one sample in a study of CD8 T cells in Susac syndrome. TCRdb analysed the immunoSEQ multiplex PCR reads with MiXCR anew, one entry per CDR3 protein. The profile shows approximately 110,000 distinct CDR3 sequences, about 92% of them singletons. Sequences were obtained from CD8+ T cells from PBMCs. Every receptor here comes from a human donor with multiple sclerosis. The CDR3 runs from the conserved cysteine through the conserved F or W. A D gene is named only where the DNA matches it firmly.

>NA|TRBV19|TRBJ1-2
TGTGCCAGTAGTATCGGAGCGGCAGGGCGTTATGGCTACACCTTC
CASSIGAAGRYGYTF
>TRBD2|TRBV7-2|TRBJ2-3
TGTGCCAGCAGCGTACTAGCGGGAGGGAGCACAGATACGCAGTATTTT
CASSVLAGGSTDTQYF
>NA|TRBV5-1|TRBJ1-1
TGCGCCAGCAGCCAGGGGAAGACTGAAGCTTTCTTT
CASSQGKTEAFF
>TRBD1|TRBV5-6|TRBJ1-6
TGTGCCAGCAGCCACAGGGGGCGTAATTCACCCCTCCACTTT
CASSHRGRNSPLHF
>NA|TRBV3-1|TRBJ2-1
TGTGCCAGCAGCCTGAAACCCGGGGAACTAATCTACAATGAGCAGTTCTTC
CASSLKPGELIYNEQFF
>NA|TRBV7-9|TRBJ2-5
TGTGCCAGCAGCCCCCTGAGGGAGACCCAGTACTTC
CASSPLRETQYF
>NA|TRBV6-5|TRBJ1-6
TGTGCCACTGCCGTCGGTCTCCCTAGGGGTTCACCCCTCCACTTT
CATAVGLPRGSPLHF
>NA|TRBV7-9|TRBJ2-1
TGTGCCAGCAGCTTTGGGGGGCACGGGCAGTTCTTC
CASSFGGHGQFF
>TRBD2|TRBV12-5|TRBJ2-1
TGTGCTAGTGGTTTTAGCGGGAGTTACAATGAGCAGTTCTTC
CASGFSGSYNEQFF
>NA|TRBV29-1|TRBJ1-4
TGCAGCGCCGGTGGGCAGACTAATGAAAAACTGTTTTTT
CSAGGQTNEKLFF
>NA|TRBV28|TRBJ2-7
TGTGCCAGCTCCCCCAGGAGGGGTTTTATTCAGCAGTACTTC
CASSPRRGFIQQYF